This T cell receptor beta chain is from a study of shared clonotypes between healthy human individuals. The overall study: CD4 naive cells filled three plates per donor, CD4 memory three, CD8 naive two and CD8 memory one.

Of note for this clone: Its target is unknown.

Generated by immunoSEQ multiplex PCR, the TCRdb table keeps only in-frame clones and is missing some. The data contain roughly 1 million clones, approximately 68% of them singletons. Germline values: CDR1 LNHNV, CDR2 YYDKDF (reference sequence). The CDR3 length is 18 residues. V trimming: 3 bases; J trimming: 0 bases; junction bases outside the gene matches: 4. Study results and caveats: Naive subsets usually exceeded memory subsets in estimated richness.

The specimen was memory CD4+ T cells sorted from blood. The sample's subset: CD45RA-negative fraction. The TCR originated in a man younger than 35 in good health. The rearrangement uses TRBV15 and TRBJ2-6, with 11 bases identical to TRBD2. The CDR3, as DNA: TGTGCCACCAGCAGTCGACTAGCGGGGAGCTCTGGGGCCAACGTCCTGACTTTC. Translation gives CATSSRLAGSSGANVLTF.